The present entry profiles one T cell receptor beta chain with its context. The germline CDR1 and CDR2 sequences are MNHEY and SMNVEV (reference sequence). This CDR3 is built from 15 residues. Trimming took 5 bases from V and 2 from J; bases not matched to a gene: 6. These data come from a study of T-cell reconstitution after alpha-beta-depleted transplantation in children. The library targeted TCRbeta and was prepared with unique molecular identifiers. Each CDR3 protein is one row after TCRdb ran MiXCR on the PCR reads. The sample consists of roughly 500,000 distinct CDR3 sequences, under 15% of them appearing once.

The chain joins TRBV27 to TRBJ2-5; 9 positions agree with TRBD1. The receptor's source is a human donor who donated a stem cell graft to a child with combined immunodeficiency. The source was PBMCs from the stem cell graft donor, collected from the stem cell graft. CDR3 sequence (DNA): TGTGCCAGCAGTCCGACAGGGGGACCTCAAGAGACCCAGTACTTC. This translates into CASSPTGGPQETQYF.